The TCR beta chain under discussion was sequenced for a study of regulatory T cells in long-lasting Graves disease. Points from the study as a whole: Shared public clonotypes totalled fewer than 3,000 in persistent patients, compared with some 920 in new patients.

About this clonotype itself: What it recognizes is unknown.

Relying on iRepertoire HTBI primers and Arm-PCR of CDR3 regions, the team built TCR beta libraries. TCRdb re-derived calls from the multiplex PCR reads in MiXCR, one entry per CDR3 protein. This table has 310,000 or so distinct CDR3 sequences, approximately 20% appearing once. The time point here: persistent/refractory GD, antithyroid drugs over 5 years with positive TRAb. Following extraction of RNA from PBMCs, that RNA was used to make the TCR library. Graves' disease was diagnosed by American Thyroid Association guidelines. The germline V gene encodes CDR1 SGHVS and CDR2 FQNEAQ. The V end was cut by 2 bases, the J end by 6 bases, with 14 bases between. The CDR3 loop spans 14 amino acids.

The J gene is TRBJ2-7, the V gene TRBV7-8; perhaps TRBD1 as D (6 bases). The sample here was peripheral blood mononuclear cells (PBMCs), taken when the disease was refractory, from a patient treated with antithyroid drugs. The TCR was taken from a female donor with Graves disease. In nucleotides, the CDR3 is TGTGCCAGCAGCTTATCAGGGGAGTACGCCGAGCAGTACTTC. Its protein is CASSLSGEYAEQYF.